This TCR beta chain was captured in a study of shared clonotypes between healthy human individuals. This CDR3 region has 18 residues. With 0 bases clipped from V and 0 bases from J, the junction kept 8 bases outside the gene matches. Looked up from germline, CDR1 is LGHNA and CDR2 is YNFKEQ. Clones were sequenced by immunoSEQ multiplex PCR, and TCRdb holds only the in-frame ones, with some missing. The sample contains about 1,900,000 clones, approximately 94% of which appear only once. CD8 cells classed as naive were CD45RO-negative and positively selected for CCR7, excluding terminally differentiated effector memory CD45RA+ cells.

The TCR sequence derives from a man aged 18 to 35 in good health. The chain has TRBV4-2 and TRBJ2-5; TRBD2 matches at 9 bases. What was sequenced was naive CD8+ T cells sorted from blood. CDR3 bases: TGTGCCAGCAGCCAAGATCTGAGCGGGGGGATGTACCAAGAGACCCAGTACTTC. Its protein is CASSQDLSGGMYQETQYF.